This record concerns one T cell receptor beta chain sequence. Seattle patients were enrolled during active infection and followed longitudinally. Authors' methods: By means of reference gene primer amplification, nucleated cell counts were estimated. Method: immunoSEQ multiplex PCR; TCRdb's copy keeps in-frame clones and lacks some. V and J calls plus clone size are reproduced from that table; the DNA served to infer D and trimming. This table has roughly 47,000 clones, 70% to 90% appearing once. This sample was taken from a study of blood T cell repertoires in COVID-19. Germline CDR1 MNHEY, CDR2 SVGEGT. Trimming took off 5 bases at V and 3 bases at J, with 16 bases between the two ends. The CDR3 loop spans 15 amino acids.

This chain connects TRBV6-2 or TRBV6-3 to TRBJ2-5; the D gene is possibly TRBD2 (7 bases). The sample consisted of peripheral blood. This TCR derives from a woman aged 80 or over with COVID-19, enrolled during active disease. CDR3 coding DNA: TGTGCCAGCAGTGCCCCGGGGGGCAGGGAAGAGACCCAGTACTTC. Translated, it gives CASSAPGGREETQYF.